The clone carrying this TCR beta chain has only a few counts. What it binds is unknown. This entry belongs to a study of identical twins. Each CDR3 protein gets one entry after TCRdb re-called the 5' RACE reads with MiXCR. The table shows roughly 570,000 distinct CDR3 sequences, with roughly 9.9% occurring only once. The CDR3 length is 15 residues. Germline CDR1 and CDR2: SEHNR and FQNEAQ (reference sequence). With V trimmed by 4 bases and J by 4 bases, 7 bases remained unmatched. General observations from the study: The more abundant beta clonotypes in cord blood had fewer insertions, and memory repertoires did not show this.

Healthy Caucasians supplied all donations. These same records also appear under a second study, on yellow fever vaccine responses in identical twins.

The clonotype originates from a woman between 18 and 30 years old in good health. Sequenced material: PBMCs. V gene TRBV7-9 combines with J gene TRBJ2-1, with 7 bases lining up with TRBD2. The CDR3 sequence is CASSSQSGLYNEQFF. The CDR3 bases are TGTGCCAGCAGCTCCCAATCGGGACTATACAATGAGCAGTTCTTC.